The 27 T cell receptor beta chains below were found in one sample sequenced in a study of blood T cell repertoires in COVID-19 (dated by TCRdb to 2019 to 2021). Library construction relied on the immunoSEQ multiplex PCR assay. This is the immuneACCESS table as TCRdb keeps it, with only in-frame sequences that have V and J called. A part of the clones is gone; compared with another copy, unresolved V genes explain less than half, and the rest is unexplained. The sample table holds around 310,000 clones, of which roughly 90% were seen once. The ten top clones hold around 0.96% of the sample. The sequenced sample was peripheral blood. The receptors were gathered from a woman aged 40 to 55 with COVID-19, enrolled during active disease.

In nucleotides, the CDR3 is TGTGCCAGCAGCTGGGACAACGGGGCCAACGTCCTGACTTTC. Its protein product is CASSWDNGANVLTF. The V gene is TRBV5-6, the J gene TRBJ2-6, with D perhaps matching TRBD1 (6 bases). Germline CDR1 is SGHDT and CDR2 is YYEEEE. The V gene lost 3 bases and the J gene lost 4 bases, with 8 bases spanning the gap. The CDR3 is 14 amino acids.

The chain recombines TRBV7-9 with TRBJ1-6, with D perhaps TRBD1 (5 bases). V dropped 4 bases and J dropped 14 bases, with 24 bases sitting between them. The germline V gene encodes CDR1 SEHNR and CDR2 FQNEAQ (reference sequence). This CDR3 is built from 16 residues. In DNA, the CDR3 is TGTGCCAGCAGCTCGCCACAGGACAAGGGTGACGTTGCCCTCCACTTT. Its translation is CASSSPQDKGDVALHF.

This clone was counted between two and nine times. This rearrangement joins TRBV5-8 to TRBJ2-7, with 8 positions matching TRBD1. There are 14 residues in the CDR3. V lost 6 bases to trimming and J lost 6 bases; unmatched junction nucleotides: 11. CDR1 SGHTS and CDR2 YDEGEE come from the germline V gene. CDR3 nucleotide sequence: TGTGCCAGCACTCTGGACAGGGACCTCGGCGAGCAGTACTTC. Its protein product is CASTLDRDLGEQYF.

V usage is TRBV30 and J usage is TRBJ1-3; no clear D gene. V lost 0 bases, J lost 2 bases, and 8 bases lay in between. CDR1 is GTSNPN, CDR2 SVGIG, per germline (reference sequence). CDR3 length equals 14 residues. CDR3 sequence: CAWSVDLTGNTIYF. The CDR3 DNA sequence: TGTGCCTGGAGTGTAGACTTGACTGGAAACACCATATATTTT.

In DNA, the CDR3 is TGTGCCAGCAGCGCCAATAGCAATCAGCCCCAGCATTTT. Translating gives CASSANSNQPQHF. The gene calls are TRBV9 and TRBJ1-5; D gene unclear. The CDR3 is 13 amino acids. Trimming shortened V by 3 bases and J by 0 bases, and 4 bases separated the two germline ends. In germline, CDR1 is SGDLS, CDR2 YYNGEE.

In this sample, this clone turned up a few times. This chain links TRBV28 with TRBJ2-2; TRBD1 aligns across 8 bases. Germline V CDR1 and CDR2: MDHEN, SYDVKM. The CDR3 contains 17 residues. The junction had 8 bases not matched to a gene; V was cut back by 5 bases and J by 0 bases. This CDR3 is CASSVRTGPSNTGELFF. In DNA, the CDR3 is TGTGCCAGCAGTGTCCGGACAGGGCCCTCGAACACCGGGGAGCTGTTTTTT.

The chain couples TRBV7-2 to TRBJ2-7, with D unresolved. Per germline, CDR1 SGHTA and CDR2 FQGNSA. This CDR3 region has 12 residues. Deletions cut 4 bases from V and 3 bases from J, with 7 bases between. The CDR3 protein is CASSSSFYEQYF. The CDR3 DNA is TGTGCCAGCAGCTCCTCGTTCTACGAGCAGTACTTC.

The CDR3 loop reads CASSVGSSYNEQFF. In DNA, the CDR3 is TGTGCCAGCAGCGTAGGGAGTTCCTACAATGAGCAGTTCTTC. V gene TRBV9 combines with J gene TRBJ2-1; D ambiguous. V was cut by 0 bases and J by 1 base, with 5 bases left in between. The CDR3 runs to 14 residues. Germline V CDR1 and CDR2: SGDLS, YYNGEE.

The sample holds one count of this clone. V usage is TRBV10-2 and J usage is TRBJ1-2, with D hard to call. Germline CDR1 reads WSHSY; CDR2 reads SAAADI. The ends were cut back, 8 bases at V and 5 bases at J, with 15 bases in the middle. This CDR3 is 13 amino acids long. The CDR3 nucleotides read TGCGCCAGCTCCCCCTCGGGGTTTTATGGCTACACCTTC. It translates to CASSPSGFYGYTF.

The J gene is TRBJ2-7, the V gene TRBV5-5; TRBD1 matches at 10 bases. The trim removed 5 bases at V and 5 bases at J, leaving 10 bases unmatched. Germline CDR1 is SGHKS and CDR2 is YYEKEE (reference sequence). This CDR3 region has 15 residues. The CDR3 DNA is TGTGCCAGCAGTTTGCCCGGGACAGGGGACCACGAGCAGTACTTC. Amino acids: CASSLPGTGDHEQYF.

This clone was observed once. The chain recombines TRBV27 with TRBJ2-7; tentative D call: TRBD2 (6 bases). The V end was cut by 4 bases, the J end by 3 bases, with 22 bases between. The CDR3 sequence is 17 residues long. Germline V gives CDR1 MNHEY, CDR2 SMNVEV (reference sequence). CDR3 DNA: TGTGCCAGCAGTTCAAGCCTCTTACCCGGGACTCACTACGAGCAGTACTTC. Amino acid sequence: CASSSSLLPGTHYEQYF.

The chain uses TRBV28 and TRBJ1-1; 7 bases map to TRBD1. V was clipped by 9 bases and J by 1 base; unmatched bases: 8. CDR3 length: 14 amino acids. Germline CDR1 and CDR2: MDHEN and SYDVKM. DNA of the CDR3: TGTGCCAGTTTACTGAGGGGGCGGAACACTGAAGCTTTCTTT. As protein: CASLLRGRNTEAFF.

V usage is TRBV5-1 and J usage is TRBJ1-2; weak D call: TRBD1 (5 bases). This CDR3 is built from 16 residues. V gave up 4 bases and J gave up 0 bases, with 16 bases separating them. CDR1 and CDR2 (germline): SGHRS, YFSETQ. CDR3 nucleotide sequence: TGCGCCAGCAGCCGACAGAGCCCGCCGTCTAACTATGGCTACACCTTC. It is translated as CASSRQSPPSNYGYTF.

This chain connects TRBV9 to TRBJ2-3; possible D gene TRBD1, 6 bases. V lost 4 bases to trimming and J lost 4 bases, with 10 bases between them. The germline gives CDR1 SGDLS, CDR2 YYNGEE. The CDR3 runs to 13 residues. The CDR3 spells CASSSRQADTQYF. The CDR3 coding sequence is TGTGCCAGCAGCTCCAGACAGGCAGATACGCAGTATTTT.

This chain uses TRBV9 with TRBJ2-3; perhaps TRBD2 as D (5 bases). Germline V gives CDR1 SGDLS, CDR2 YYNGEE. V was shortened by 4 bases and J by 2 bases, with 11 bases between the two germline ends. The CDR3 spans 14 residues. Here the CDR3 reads CASSRSSSTDTQYF. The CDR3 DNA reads TGTGCCAGCAGCAGGTCTAGCTCCACAGATACGCAGTATTTT.

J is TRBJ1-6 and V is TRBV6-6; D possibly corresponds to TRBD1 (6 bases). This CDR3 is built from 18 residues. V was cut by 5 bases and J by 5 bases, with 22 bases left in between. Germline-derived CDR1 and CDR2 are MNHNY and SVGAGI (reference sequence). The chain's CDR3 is CASSPWAGGHVNNSPLHF. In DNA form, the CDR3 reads TGTGCCAGCAGTCCTTGGGCGGGGGGGCACGTTAATAATTCACCCCTCCACTTT.

CDR3 residues: CASSLEGQGIGIAGNTIYF. The CDR3 region has the DNA TGTGCCAGCAGCTTAGAAGGACAGGGAATTGGAATCGCTGGAAACACCATATATTTT. The gene calls are TRBV11-2 and TRBJ1-3; 8 nucleotides match TRBD1. Germline lookup yields CDR1 SGHAT and CDR2 FQNNGV. After removal of 0 bases from V and 2 bases from J, the junction contained 12 bases not matched to a gene. This CDR3 spans 19 amino acids.

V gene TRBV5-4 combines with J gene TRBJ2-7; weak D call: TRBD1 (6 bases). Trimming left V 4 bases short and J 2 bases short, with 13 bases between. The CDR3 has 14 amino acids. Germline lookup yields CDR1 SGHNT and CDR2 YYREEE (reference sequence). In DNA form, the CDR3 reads TGTGCCAGCAGCGATGGACAGCGCCCCTACGAGCAGTACTTC. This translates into CASSDGQRPYEQYF.

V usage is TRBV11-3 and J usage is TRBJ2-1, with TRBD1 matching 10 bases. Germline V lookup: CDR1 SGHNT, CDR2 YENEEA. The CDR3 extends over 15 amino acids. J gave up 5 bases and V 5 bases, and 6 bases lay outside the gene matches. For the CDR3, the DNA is TGTGCCAGCAGCCGGGGACAGGGGTCCGACAATGAGCAGTTCTTC. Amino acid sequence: CASSRGQGSDNEQFF.

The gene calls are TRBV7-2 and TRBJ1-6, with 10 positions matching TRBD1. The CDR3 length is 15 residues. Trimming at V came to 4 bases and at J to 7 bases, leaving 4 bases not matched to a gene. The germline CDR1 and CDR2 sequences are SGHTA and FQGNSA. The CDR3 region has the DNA TGTGCCAGCAGCTCATGGACAGGGGGGAATTCACCCCTCCACTTT. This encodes CASSSWTGGNSPLHF.

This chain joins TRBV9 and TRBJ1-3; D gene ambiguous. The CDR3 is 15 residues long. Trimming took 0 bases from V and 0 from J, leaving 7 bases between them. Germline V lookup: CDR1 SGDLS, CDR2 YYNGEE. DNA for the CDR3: TGTGCCAGCAGCGTAGACACATACTCTGGAAACACCATATATTTT. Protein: CASSVDTYSGNTIYF.

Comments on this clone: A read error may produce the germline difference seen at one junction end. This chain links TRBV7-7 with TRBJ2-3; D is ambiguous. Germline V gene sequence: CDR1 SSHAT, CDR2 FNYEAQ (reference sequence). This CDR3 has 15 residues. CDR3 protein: CASSLSGLSTDTQYF. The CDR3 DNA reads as TGTGCTAGCAGCTTATCAGGCCTGAGCACAGATACGCAGTATTTT.

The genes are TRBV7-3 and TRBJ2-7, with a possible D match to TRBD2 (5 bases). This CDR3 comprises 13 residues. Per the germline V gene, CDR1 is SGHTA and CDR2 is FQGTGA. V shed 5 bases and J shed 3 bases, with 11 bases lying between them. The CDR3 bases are TGTGCCAGCAGCCCCGGGGTGGGCTACGAGCAGTACTTC. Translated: CASSPGVGYEQYF.

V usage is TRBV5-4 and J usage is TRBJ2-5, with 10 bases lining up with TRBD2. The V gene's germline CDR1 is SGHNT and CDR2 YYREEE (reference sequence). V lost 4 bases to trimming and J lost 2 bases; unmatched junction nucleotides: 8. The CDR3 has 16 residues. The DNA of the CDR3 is TGTGCCAGCAGCAGAGAGCTAGCGGGGGTACAAGAGACCCAGTACTTC. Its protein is CASSRELAGVQETQYF.

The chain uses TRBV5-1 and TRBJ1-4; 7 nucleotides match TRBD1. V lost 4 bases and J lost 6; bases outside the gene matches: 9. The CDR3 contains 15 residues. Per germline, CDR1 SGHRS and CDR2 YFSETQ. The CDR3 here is CASSIPTGKDEKLFF. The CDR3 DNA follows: TGCGCCAGCAGCATACCGACAGGGAAGGATGAAAAACTGTTTTTT.

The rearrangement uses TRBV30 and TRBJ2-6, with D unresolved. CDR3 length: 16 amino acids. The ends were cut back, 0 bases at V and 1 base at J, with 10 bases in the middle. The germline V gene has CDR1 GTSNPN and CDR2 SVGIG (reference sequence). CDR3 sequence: CAWSVGPGSGANVLTF. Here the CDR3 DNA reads TGTGCCTGGAGTGTAGGCCCGGGTTCTGGGGCCAACGTCCTGACTTTC. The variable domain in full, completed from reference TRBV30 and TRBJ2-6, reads SQTIHQWPATLVQPVGSPLSLECTVEGTSNPNLYWYRQAAGRGLQLLFYSVGIGQISSEVPQNLSASRPQDRQFILSSKKLLLSDSGFYLCAWSVGPGSGANVLTFGAGSRLTVL.

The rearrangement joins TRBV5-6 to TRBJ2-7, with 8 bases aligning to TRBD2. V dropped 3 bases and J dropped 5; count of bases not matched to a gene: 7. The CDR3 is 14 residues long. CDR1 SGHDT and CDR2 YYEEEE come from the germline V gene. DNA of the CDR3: TGTGCCAGCAGCTCCGGGAGGGGTCGTGACGAGCAGTACTTC. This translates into CASSSGRGRDEQYF.